These T cell receptor beta chains were read from a single sample in a study of shared clonotypes between healthy human individuals. Method: immunoSEQ multiplex PCR; TCRdb's copy keeps in-frame clones and lacks some. The repertoire holds 2 million to 2.5 million clones, with 93% as singletons. Sequencing was carried out using naive CD4+ T cells from PBMCs. These receptor sequences come from a man aged 18 to 30 in good health. Some clones in this sample may be carry-over from other donors' samples. CDR3s include the opening cysteine and the closing phenylalanine or tryptophan. Rows may omit the clone size; those that give it use once, few, many or a size class.

clone size: .; V gene: TRBV11-3; CDR3 protein: CASSSGLAVTSTDTQYF
clone size: .; V gene: TRBV6-5; CDR3 protein: CASRDGLIYGYTF
clone size: .; V gene: TRBV15; CDR3 protein: CATSRDLRGLGGYTF
clone size: .; V gene: TRBV14; CDR3 protein: CASSQRGRGSKNIQYF
clone size: .; V gene: TRBV27; CDR3 protein: CASSLSSGSRGYEQYF
clone size: .; V gene: TRBV19; CDR3 protein: CASSSRTVLQPQHF
clone size: .; V gene: TRBV27; CDR3 protein: CASSLRGNQPQHF
clone size: .; V gene: TRBV7-3; CDR3 protein: CASSASGTSGYGEQYF
clone size: .; V gene: TRBV7-2; CDR3 protein: CASSPRTSGFYPSSYEQYF
clone size: .; V gene: TRBV28; CDR3 protein: CASTVGQGTSPLHF
clone size: .; V gene: TRBV7-9; CDR3 protein: CASSLGVGNNNQPQHF
clone size: .; V gene: TRBV19; CDR3 protein: CASNGKGSGGGYTF
clone size: few; V gene: TRBV27; CDR3 protein: CATGRFGTGDYEQYF
clone size: .; V gene: TRBV28; CDR3 protein: CASRHFSGANVLTF
clone size: .; V gene: TRBV6-1; CDR3 protein: CASSGNTLGANVLTF
clone size: .; V gene: TRBV5-5; CDR3 protein: CASSLPIGYYGYTF
clone size: .; V gene: TRBV7-9; CDR3 protein: CASSATGNEQYF
clone size: .; V gene: TRBV18; CDR3 protein: CASSRGQGLTEAFF
clone size: .; V gene: TRBV7-2; CDR3 protein: CASSSQIEFLSYNEQFF
clone size: .; V gene: TRBV5-1; CDR3 protein: CASSLVGRASRDTQYF
clone size: .; V gene: TRBV2; CDR3 protein: CASARTTGYQPQHF
clone size: .; V gene: TRBV28; CDR3 protein: CASRGTSGRSTNEQFF
clone size: .; V gene: TRBV6-5; CDR3 protein: CASSTTRAGTEAFF
clone size: .; V gene: TRBV6-6; CDR3 protein: CASSYGRGGTEAFF
clone size: .; V gene: TRBV9; CDR3 protein: CASSVDVGESEQYF
clone size: .; V gene: TRBV4-2; CDR3 protein: CASSQDRQHGYTF
clone size: .; V gene: TRBV5-4; CDR3 protein: CASSPDAGSYEQYF
clone size: .; V gene: TRBV6-5; CDR3 protein: CASSFPGQGGKQFF
clone size: .; V gene: TRBV28; CDR3 protein: CASSFPAGGGEKLFF
clone size: once; V gene: TRBV28; CDR3 protein: CASSVESGELFF
clone size: .; V gene: TRBV10-3; CDR3 protein: CATKTEGDTQYF
clone size: .; V gene: TRBV5-1; CDR3 protein: CASSLVAGIPYNEQFF
clone size: .; V gene: TRBV6-5; CDR3 protein: CASSYSDPKETQYF
clone size: once; V gene: TRBV2; CDR3 protein: CASSITTNTEAFF
clone size: .; V gene: TRBV2; CDR3 protein: CASSWTSGTGEQFF
clone size: .; V gene: TRBV18; CDR3 protein: CASSPPLADNEQFF
clone size: .; V gene: TRBV18; CDR3 protein: CASSLLPGQGASETQYF
clone size: once; V gene: TRBV4-3; CDR3 protein: CASSQDRGLAYNEQFF
clone size: .; V gene: TRBV4-3; CDR3 protein: CASSQDLSGRPHPYF
clone size: once; V gene: TRBV9; CDR3 protein: CASSPRDRGGDTQYF
clone size: .; V gene: TRBV15; CDR3 protein: CATSGGTFYEQYF
clone size: .; V gene: TRBV7-2; CDR3 protein: CASSFRLAGGPGQYF
clone size: .; V gene: TRBV27; CDR3 protein: CASSLMRDTEAFF
clone size: .; V gene: TRBV5-6; CDR3 protein: CASSLELASYEQYF
clone size: .; V gene: TRBV25-1; CDR3 protein: CASSYGTGAYEQYF
clone size: .; V gene: TRBV5-1; CDR3 protein: CASSLALAAPEAFF
clone size: once; V gene: TRBV5-1; CDR3 protein: CASSLAVLSSGHNEQFF
clone size: few; V gene: TRBV7-9; CDR3 protein: CASSLGRSNQPQHF
clone size: .; V gene: TRBV6-6; CDR3 protein: CASSRTGAGGYGYTF
clone size: .; V gene: TRBV28; CDR3 protein: CASNRGSYEQYF